A single sample gave rise to the 9 T cell receptor beta chains below, sequenced in a study of T cells expressing NK-cell markers. TCRdb re-called the 5' RACE reads and shows each CDR3 protein once, DNA omitted. The ten top clones account for 3% to 4.5%, within a sample of some 600,000 distinct CDR3 sequences. Sequencing was performed on blood T cells: a sorted CD56 or NKG2C T cell subset, CD4+ or CD8+ T cells, or bulk PBMC T cells (not recorded which). The origin of the receptors is a man between 18 and 29 years old in good health.

The chain has TRBV12-3 or TRBV12-4 and TRBJ1-2; TCRdb lists TRBD1, though no DNA is available to test this call. The CDR3 covers 15 residues. This CDR3 is CASHVTGVGFHGYTF.

The gene calls are TRBV15 and TRBJ1-4; TCRdb reports TRBD1, a call that lacks DNA to check it against. This CDR3 has 14 amino acids. Germline V gene data show CDR1 as LNHNV and CDR2 as YYDKDF (reference sequence). The CDR3 region is CAISGFSGNEKLFF.

The chain couples TRBV15 to TRBJ2-1; absent DNA, TCRdb's TRBD2 call cannot be checked. This CDR3 region has 15 residues. Germline CDR1 LNHNV, CDR2 YYDKDF (reference sequence). The CDR3 loop is CATSREPLGYNEQFF.

The V call is TRBV7-9, the J call TRBJ1-2; no DNA is available, so the TRBD1 call from TCRdb remains unchecked. The CDR3 sequence is 13 residues long. The germline gives CDR1 SEHNR, CDR2 FQNEAQ (reference sequence). CDR3 amino acids: CASSSVDSYGYTF. The entire variable domain, with the rest obtained from reference TRBV7-9 and TRBJ1-2, is as follows: DTGVSQNPRHKITKRGQNVTFRCDPISEHNRLYWYRQTLGQGPEFLTYFQNEAQLEKSRLLSDRFSAERPKGSFSTLEIQRTEQGDSAMYLCASSSVDSYGYTFGSGTRLTVV.

The chain carries TRBV5-1 and TRBJ1-4; TCRdb's D call of TRBD1 is untestable without DNA. The V gene's germline CDR1 is SGHRS and CDR2 YFSETQ. The CDR3 length is 15 residues. CDR3 protein: CASSLLGPTNEKLFF.

V is TRBV6-2 or TRBV6-3 and J is TRBJ2-1; as DNA is missing, the TRBD1 call by TCRdb cannot be tested. In germline, CDR1 is MNHEY, CDR2 SVGEGT. There are 16 residues in the CDR3. The CDR3 sequence is CASSLARGPTGNEQFF.

The V gene is TRBV3-1, the J gene TRBJ1-5; the D gene TCRdb calls, TRBD1, cannot be checked with no DNA. Germline V CDR1 and CDR2: LGHDT, YNNKEL (reference sequence). The CDR3 totals 14 residues. CDR3 residues: CASSSDRGRQPQHF.

CDR3 sequence reads: CASTLLNKPSDNRELFF. The genes are TRBV12-3 or TRBV12-4 and TRBJ2-2; TCRdb returns TRBD2, unconfirmable since there is no DNA. This CDR3 has 17 residues.

This sequence joins TRBV29-1 and TRBJ2-6; TCRdb calls TRBD1, which cannot be checked without DNA. Germline loops: CDR1 SQVTM, CDR2 ANQGSEA. The CDR3 length is 18 residues. CDR3 protein: CSVEEPGTVFSGANVLTF.